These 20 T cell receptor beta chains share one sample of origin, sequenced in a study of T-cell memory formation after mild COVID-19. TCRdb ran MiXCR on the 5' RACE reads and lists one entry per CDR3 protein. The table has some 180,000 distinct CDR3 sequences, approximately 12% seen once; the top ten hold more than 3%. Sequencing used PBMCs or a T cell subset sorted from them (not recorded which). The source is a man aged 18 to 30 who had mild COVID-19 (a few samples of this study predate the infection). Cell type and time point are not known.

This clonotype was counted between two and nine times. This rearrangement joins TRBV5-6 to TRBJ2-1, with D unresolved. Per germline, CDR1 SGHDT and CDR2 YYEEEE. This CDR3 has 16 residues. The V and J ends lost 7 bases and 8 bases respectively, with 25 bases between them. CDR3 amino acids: CASVKWASPYIDEQFF. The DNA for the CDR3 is TGTGCCAGCGTCAAGTGGGCGAGCCCCTACATCGATGAGCAGTTCTTC.

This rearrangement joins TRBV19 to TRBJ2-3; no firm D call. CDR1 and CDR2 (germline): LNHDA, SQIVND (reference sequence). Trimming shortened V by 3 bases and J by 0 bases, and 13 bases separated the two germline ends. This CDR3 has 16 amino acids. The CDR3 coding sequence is TGTGCCAGTAGTATCGATGACACCACTAGCACAGATACGCAGTATTTT. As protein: CASSIDDTTSTDTQYF.

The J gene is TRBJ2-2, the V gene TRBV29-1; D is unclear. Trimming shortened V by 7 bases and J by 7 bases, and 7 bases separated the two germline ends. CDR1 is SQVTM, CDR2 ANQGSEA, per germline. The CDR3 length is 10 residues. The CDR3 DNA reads TGCAGCGCCTTTCACGGGGAGCTGTTTTTT. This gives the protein CSAFHGELFF.

CDR3 amino acids: CASSLGADNSNEKLFF. In DNA, the CDR3 is TGTGCCAGCAGCTTAGGAGCTGACAACTCTAATGAAAAACTGTTTTTT. The J gene is TRBJ1-4, the V gene TRBV7-9; unclear D gene. Germline CDR1 reads SEHNR; CDR2 reads FQNEAQ (reference sequence). Trimming shortened V by 1 base and J by 3 bases, and 12 bases separated the two germline ends. There are 16 residues in the CDR3.

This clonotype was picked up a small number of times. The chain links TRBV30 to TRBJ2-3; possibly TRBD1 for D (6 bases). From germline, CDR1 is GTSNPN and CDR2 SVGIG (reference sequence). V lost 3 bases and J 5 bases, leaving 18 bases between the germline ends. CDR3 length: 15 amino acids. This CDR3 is CAWRALSQGGDTQYF. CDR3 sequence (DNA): TGTGCCTGGAGGGCCCTCAGCCAAGGGGGAGATACGCAGTATTTT.

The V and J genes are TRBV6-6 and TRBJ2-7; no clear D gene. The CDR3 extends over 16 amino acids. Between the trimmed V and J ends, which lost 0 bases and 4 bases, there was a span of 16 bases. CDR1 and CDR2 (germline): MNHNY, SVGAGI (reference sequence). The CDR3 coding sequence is TGTGCCAGCAGTTACTCCCCCCAATTTACGTCGTACGAGCAGTACTTC. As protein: CASSYSPQFTSYEQYF.

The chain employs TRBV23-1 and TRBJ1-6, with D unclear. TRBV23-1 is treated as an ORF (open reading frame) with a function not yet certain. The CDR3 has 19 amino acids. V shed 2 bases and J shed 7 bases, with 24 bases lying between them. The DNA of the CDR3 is TGCGCCAGCAGTCAAGGTTTCGGCAAGCGTCCTGCGGAGAATTCACCCCTCCACTTT. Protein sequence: CASSQGFGKRPAENSPLHF.

CDR3 nucleotides: TGCAGTGCTAGAGTTGGAATAGCTACAGATACGCAGTATTTT. It is translated as CSARVGIATDTQYF. The V gene is TRBV20-1, the J gene TRBJ2-3; D is ambiguous. The CDR3 loop spans 14 amino acids. CDR1 and CDR2 (germline): DFQATT, SNEGSKA (reference sequence). V was cut by 1 base and J by 3 bases, with 11 bases left in between.

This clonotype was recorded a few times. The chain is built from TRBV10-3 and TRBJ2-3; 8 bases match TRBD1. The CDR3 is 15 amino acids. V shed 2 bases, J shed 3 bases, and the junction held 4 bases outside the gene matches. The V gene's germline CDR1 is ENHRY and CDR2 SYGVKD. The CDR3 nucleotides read TGTGCCATCAGTGAGGCAGGGGGCATTACAGATACGCAGTATTTT. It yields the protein CAISEAGGITDTQYF.

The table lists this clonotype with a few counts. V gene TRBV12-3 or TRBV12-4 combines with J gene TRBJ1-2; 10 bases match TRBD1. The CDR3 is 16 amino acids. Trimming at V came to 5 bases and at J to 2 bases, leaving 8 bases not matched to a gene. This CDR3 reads CASSLSPGQGNYGYTF. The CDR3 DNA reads TGTGCCAGCAGTCTCTCCCCGGGACAGGGGAACTATGGCTACACCTTC.

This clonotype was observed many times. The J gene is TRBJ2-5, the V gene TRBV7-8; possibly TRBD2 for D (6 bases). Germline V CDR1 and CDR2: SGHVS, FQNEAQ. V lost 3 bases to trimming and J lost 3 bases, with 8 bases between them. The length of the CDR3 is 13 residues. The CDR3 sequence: CASSLGTEETQYF. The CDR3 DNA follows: TGTGCCAGCAGCTTGGGGACTGAAGAGACCCAGTACTTC.

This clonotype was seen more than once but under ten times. The CDR3 sequence is CASSLDGFEAFF. The CDR3 DNA sequence: TGTGCCAGCAGCCTGGACGGTTTTGAAGCTTTCTTT. The chain carries TRBV7-2 and TRBJ1-1; D is uncertain. Germline V gene sequence: CDR1 SGHTA, CDR2 FQGNSA. Trimming pared 5 bases from V and 7 bases from J, leaving 11 bases between. CDR3 size: 12 residues.

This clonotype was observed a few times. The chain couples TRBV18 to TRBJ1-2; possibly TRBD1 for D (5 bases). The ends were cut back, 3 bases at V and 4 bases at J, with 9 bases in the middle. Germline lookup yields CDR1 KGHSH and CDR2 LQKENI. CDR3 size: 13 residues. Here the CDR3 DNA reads TGTGCCAGCTCACCCAGGGAGCTCTATGGCTACACCTTC. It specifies CASSPRELYGYTF.

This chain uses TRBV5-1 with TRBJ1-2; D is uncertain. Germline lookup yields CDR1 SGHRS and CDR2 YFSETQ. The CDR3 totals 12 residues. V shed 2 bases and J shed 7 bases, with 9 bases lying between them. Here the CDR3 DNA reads TGCGCCAGCAGCTTAGAAGGGTTTGGCTACACCTTC. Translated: CASSLEGFGYTF.

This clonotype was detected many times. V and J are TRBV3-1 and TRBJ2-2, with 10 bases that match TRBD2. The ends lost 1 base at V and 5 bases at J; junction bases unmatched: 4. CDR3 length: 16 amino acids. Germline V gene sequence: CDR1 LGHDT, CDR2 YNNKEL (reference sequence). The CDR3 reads CASSQGLAGATGELFF. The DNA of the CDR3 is TGTGCCAGCAGCCAAGGTCTAGCGGGAGCAACCGGGGAGCTGTTTTTT.

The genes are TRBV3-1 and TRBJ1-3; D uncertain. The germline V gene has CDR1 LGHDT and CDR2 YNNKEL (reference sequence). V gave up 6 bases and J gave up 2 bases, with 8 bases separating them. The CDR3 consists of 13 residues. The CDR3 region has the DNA TGTGCCAGCAGGCAGCGTGCTGGAAACACCATATATTTT. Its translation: CASRQRAGNTIYF.

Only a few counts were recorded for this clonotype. The CDR3 is CASSLVGDSDYEQYF. As DNA, the CDR3 is TGCGCCAGCAGCTTGGTGGGGGACAGCGATTACGAGCAGTACTTC. This chain links TRBV5-1 with TRBJ2-7; 7 bases fit TRBD1. Germline CDR1 SGHRS, CDR2 YFSETQ. CDR3 length: 15 amino acids. V trimming: 0 bases; J trimming: 4 bases; junction bases outside the gene matches: 7.

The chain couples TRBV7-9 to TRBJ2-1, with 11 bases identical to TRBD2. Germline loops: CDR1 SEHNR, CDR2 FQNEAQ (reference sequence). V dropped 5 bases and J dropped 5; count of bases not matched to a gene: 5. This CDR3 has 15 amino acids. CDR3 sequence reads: CASSRALAGDNEQFF. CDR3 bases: TGTGCCAGCAGCAGAGCACTAGCGGGGGACAATGAGCAGTTCTTC. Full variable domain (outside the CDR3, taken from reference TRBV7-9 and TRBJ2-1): DTGVSQNPRHKITKRGQNVTFRCDPISEHNRLYWYRQTLGQGPEFLTYFQNEAQLEKSRLLSDRFSAERPKGSFSTLEIQRTEQGDSAMYLCASSRALAGDNEQFFGPGTRLTVL.

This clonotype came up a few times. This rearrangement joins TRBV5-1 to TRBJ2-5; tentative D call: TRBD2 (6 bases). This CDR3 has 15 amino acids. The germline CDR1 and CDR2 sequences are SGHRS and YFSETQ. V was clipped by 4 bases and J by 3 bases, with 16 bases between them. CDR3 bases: TGCGCCAGCAGCGCCCAAGGCGGGGCCGAAGAGACCCAGTACTTC. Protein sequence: CASSAQGGAEETQYF.

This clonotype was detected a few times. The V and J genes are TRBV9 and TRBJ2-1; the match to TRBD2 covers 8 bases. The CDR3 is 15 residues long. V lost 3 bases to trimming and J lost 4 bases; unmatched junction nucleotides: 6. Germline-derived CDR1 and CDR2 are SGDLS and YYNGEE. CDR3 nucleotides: TGTGCCAGCAGCGATAGCGGGGAAACTTACAATGAGCAGTTCTTC. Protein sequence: CASSDSGETYNEQFF.